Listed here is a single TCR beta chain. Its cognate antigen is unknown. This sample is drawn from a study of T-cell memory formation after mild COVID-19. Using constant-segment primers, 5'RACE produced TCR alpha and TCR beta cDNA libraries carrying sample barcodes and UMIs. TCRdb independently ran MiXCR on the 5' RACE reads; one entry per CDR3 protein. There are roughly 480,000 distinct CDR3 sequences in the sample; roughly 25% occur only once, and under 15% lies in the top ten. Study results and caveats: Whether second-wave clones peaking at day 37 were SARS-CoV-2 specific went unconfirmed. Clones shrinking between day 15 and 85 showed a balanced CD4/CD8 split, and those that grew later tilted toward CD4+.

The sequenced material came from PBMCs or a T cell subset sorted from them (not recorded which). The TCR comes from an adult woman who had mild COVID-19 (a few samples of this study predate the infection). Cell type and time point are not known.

CDR3 bases: TGTGCCAGCAGTCGGACCGGACAGGGGGCAGATACGCAGTATTTT. Its protein is CASSRTGQGADTQYF. The chain uses TRBV4-2 and TRBJ2-3, with TRBD1 matching over 10 bases. CDR3 length equals 15 residues. The J segment lost 4 bases and the V segment lost 6 bases, leaving 7 bases of the junction unmatched. The germline V gene encodes CDR1 LGHNA and CDR2 YNFKEQ.